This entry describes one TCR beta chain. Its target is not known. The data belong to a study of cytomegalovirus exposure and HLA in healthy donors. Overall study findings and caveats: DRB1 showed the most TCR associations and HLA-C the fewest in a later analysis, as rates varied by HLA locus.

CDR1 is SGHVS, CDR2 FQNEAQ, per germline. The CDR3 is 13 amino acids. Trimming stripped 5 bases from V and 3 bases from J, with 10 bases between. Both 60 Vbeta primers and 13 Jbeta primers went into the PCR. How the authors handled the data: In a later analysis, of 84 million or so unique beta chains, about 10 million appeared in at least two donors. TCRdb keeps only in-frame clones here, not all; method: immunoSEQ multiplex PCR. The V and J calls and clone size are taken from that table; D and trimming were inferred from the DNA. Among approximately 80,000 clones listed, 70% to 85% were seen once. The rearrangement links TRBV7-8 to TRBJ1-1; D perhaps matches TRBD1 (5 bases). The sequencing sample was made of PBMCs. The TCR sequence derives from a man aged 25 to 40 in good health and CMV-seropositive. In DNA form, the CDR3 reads TGTGCCAGCAGCCCCGACAGATACACTGAAGCTTTCTTT. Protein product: CASSPDRYTEAFF. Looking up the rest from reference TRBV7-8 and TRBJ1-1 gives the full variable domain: GAGVSQSPRYKVAKRGQDVALRCDPISGHVSLFWYQQALGQGPEFLTYFQNEAQLDKSGLPSDRFFAERPEGSVSTLKIQRTQQEDSAVYLCASSPDRYTEAFFGQGTRLTVV.